This TCR beta chain was observed in a study of cytomegalovirus exposure and HLA in healthy donors. Looking at the study overall: For the 300 to 450 genotyped donors, approximately 83% fell within the Caucasian-associated ancestry cluster.

Use of 60 Vbeta and 13 Jbeta primers characterized the PCR. TCRdb keeps only in-frame clones here, not all; method: immunoSEQ multiplex PCR. The table shows some 200,000 clones, with 82% occurring only once. The CDR3 is made up of 13 amino acids. The germline V and J ends were trimmed by 4 bases and 5 bases, with 11 bases remaining between them. Germline loops: CDR1 MNHEY, CDR2 SMNVEV (reference sequence). Study-level findings and limits: Certain sequence variants were highly shared and formed a cluster, and this cluster was likely a sequencing artifact. Cytomegalovirus association was assigned to 150 to 200 TCR beta chains. Rates of TCR association differed by HLA locus in a later analysis, with DRB1 highest and HLA-C lowest.

On this clone itself: Its antigen is as yet unknown.

V is TRBV27 and J is TRBJ2-5; unclear D gene. Material: PBMCs. The clonotype comes from a woman in her fifties or sixties in good health and CMV-seropositive. The CDR3, as DNA: TGTGCCAGCAGTTCGTCCCAGTTGGAGACCCAGTACTTC. Encoded protein: CASSSSQLETQYF.